The sample holds one count of the clone carrying this T cell receptor (beta chain). The sample belongs to a study of shared T cell receptors in the human thymus. Germline V gene sequence: CDR1 SGHRS, CDR2 YFSETQ. The CDR3 loop spans 15 amino acids. The ends were cut back, 4 bases at V and 0 bases at J, with 13 bases in the middle. Here immunoSEQ multiplex PCR was the method, and the copy in TCRdb shows in-frame clones only, minus some. The sample has hundreds of thousands of clones, over 75% seen once. This same sample was also taken into another study, of human thymus T cells. That report adds: Corrective heart surgery yielded the resections from which the thymus tissue came. Gene usage for V and J segments appeared biased in thymic and blood repertoires.

This TCR came from a boy less than two years old with a congenital heart defect. The sequenced sample was thymocytes. The V and J genes are TRBV5-1 and TRBJ1-1; tentatively, D is TRBD1 (5 bases). The CDR3 reads CASSPNLQVNTEAFF. CDR3 DNA: TGCGCCAGCAGCCCAAACCTACAGGTGAACACTGAAGCTTTCTTT.